What follows describes a single T cell receptor (beta chain). Its antigen is currently unknown. This entry comes from a study of radiotherapy plus CTLA-4 blockade in lung cancer. General study points: Expansion of tumor-derived TCR clones was observed in blood after radiotherapy plus ipilimumab.

Only in-frame clones appear in the TCRdb table, and some are missing; sequencing was by immunoSEQ multiplex PCR. Of about 90,000 clones detected, approximately 80% appear once; the ten largest clones hold 13% to 15%. With 4 bases removed from V and 5 bases from J, the gap between germline ends came to 13 bases. This CDR3 spans 14 amino acids. The germline V gene encodes CDR1 SGDLS and CDR2 YYNGEE. This chain joins TRBV9 and TRBJ1-5; D uncertain. The sequence derives from a human donor with non-small cell lung cancer that progressed on radiotherapy plus ipilimumab. This material consisted of peripheral blood, taken from a patient treated with radiotherapy plus ipilimumab. Here the CDR3 reads CASSPSRGDQPQHF. The CDR3 bases are TGTGCCAGCAGCCCCTCCCGCGGGGATCAGCCCCAGCATTTT.